This T cell receptor beta chain was retrieved from a study of post-analysis software for immune sequencing data. Study outcomes and limitations: TRBV segments more frequent in patients than in controls numbered roughly 5 and included TRBV5-6, TRBV5-1 and TRBV20-1.

Incorporated into the TCR beta cDNA libraries were unique molecular identifiers, which served to reduce PCR and sequencing biases. One entry per CDR3 protein results from TCRdb running MiXCR on the PCR reads. The sample carries approximately 570,000 distinct CDR3 sequences, roughly 46% recorded once. Concerning this clonotype itself: Its antigen is unknown.

The CDR3 totals 14 residues. V lost 5 bases, J lost 3 bases, and 14 bases lay in between. The material sequenced was blood. This receptor was identified in a girl aged 5-17 years with multiple sclerosis. This chain uses TRBV12-3 or TRBV12-4 with TRBJ2-7, with D perhaps being TRBD1 or TRBD2 (5 bases each). The CDR3 loop is CASSRAGTGYEQYF. CDR3 in DNA: TGTGCCAGCAGTCGAGCCGGGACGGGCTACGAGCAGTACTTC.